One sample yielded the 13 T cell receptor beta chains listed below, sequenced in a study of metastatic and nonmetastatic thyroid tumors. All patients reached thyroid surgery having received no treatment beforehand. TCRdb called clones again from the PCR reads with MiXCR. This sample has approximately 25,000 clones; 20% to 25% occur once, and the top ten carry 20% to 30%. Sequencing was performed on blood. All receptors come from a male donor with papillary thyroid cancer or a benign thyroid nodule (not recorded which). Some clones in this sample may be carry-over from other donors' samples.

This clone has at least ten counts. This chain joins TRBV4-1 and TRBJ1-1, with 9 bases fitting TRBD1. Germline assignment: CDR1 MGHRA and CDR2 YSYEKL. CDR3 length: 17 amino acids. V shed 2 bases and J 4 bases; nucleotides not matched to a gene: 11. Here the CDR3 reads CASSQSGTGILRTEAFF. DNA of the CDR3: TGCGCCAGCAGCCAATCCGGGACAGGGATTTTACGCACTGAAGCTTTCTTT.

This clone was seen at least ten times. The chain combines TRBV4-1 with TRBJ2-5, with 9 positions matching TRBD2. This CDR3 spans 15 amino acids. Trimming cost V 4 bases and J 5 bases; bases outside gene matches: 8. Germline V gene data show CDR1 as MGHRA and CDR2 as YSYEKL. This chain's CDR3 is CASSRRTSEGETQYF. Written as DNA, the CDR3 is TGCGCCAGCAGCCGTCGGACTAGCGAAGGGGAGACCCAGTACTTC.

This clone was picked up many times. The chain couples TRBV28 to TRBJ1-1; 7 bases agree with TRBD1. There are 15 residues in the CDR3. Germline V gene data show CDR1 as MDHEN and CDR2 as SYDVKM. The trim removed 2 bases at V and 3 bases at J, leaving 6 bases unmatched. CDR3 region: CASSLAQGGDTEAFF. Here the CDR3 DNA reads TGTGCCAGCAGTTTAGCGCAGGGGGGGGACACTGAAGCTTTCTTT.

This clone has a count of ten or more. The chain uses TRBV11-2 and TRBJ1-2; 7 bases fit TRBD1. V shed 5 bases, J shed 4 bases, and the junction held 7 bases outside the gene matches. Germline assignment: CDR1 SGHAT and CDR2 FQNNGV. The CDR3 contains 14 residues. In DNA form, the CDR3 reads TGTGCCAGCAGCCCAGGGACAGCCGGCTATGGCTACACCTTC. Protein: CASSPGTAGYGYTF.

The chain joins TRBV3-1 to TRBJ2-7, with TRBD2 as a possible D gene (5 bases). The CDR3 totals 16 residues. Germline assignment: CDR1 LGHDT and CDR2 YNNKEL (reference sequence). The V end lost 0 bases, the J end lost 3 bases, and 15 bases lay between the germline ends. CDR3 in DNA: TGTGCCAGCAGCCAAGATCTTTGGACGGGGAACTACGAGCAGTACTTC. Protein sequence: CASSQDLWTGNYEQYF.

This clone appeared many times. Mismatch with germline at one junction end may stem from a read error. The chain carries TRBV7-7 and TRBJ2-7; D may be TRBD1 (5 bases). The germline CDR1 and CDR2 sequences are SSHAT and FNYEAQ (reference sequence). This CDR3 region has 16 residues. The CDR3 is CASSPSENGRAYEQYF. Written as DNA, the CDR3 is TGTGCTAGCAGCCCTTCGGAAAACGGCAGGGCCTACGAGCAGTACTTC.

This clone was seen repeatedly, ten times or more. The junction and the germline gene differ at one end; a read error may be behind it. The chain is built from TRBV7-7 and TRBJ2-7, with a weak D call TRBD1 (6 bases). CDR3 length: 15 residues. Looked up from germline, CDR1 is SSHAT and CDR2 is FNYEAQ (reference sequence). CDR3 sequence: CASSLGSGDSYEQYF. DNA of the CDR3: TGTGCTAGCAGCTTAGGTTCAGGGGACTCCTACGAGCAGTACTTC.

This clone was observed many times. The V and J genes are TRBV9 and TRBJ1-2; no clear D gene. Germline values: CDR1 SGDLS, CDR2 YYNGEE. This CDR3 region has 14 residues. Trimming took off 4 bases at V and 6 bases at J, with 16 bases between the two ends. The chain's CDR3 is CASSPRGREDGYTF. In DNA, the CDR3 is TGTGCCAGCAGCCCCCGCGGTAGGGAGGATGGCTACACCTTC.

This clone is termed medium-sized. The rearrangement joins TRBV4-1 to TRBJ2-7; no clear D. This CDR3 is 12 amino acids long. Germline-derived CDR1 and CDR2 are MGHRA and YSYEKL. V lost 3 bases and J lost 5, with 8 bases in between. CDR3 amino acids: CASSHPRDEQYF. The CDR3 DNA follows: TGCGCCAGCAGCCACCCACGGGACGAGCAGTACTTC.

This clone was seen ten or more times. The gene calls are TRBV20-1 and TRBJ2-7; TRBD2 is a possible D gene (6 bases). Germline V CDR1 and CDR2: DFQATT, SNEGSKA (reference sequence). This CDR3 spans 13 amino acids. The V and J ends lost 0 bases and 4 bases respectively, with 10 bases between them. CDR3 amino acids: CSARDPAGYEQYF. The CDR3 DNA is TGCAGTGCTAGAGACCCCGCGGGATACGAGCAGTACTTC.

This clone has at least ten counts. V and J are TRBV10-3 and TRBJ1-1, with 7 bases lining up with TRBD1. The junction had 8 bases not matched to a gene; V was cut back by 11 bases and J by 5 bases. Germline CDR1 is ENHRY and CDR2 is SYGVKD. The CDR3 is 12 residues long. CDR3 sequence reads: CAAGDRVTEAFF. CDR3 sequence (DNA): TGTGCCGCCGGAGACAGGGTTACTGAAGCTTTCTTT.

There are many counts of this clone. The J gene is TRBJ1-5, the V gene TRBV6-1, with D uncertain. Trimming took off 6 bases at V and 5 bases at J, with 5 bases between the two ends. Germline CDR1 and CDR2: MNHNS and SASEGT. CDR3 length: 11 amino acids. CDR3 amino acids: CASSSYQPQHF. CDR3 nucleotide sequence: TGTGCCAGCAGCTCCTATCAGCCCCAGCATTTT.

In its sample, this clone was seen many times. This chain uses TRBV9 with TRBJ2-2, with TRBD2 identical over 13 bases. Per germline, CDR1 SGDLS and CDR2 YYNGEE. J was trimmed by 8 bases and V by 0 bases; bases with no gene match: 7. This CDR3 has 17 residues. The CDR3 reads CASSVGGTSGVLGELFF. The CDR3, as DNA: TGTGCCAGCAGCGTAGGAGGGACTAGCGGGGTGCTTGGGGAGCTGTTTTTT.